Presented here are 9 T cell receptor beta chains from one specimen sequenced in a study of cytomegalovirus exposure and HLA in healthy donors. The PCR had 60 Vbeta and 13 Jbeta primers. Only in-frame clones appear in the TCRdb table, and some are missing; sequencing was by immunoSEQ multiplex PCR. The sample shows tens of thousands of clones, about 80% of them seen only once. The specimen sequenced was PBMCs. These TCRs come from a female donor in good health and CMV-seronegative.

The V gene is TRBV6-5, the J gene TRBJ1-6; no definite D call. This CDR3 has 12 amino acids. Trimming left V 5 bases short and J 9 bases short, with 8 bases between. Per the germline V gene, CDR1 is MNHEY and CDR2 is SVGAGI. The CDR3: CASSTGGSPLHF. Here the CDR3 DNA reads TGTGCCAGCAGTACTGGAGGTTCACCCCTCCACTTT.

The rearrangement links TRBV7-6 to TRBJ2-1; tentatively, D is TRBD1 (6 bases). Germline loops: CDR1 SGHVS, CDR2 FNYEAQ. This CDR3 is built from 16 residues. V was pared by 0 bases and J by 7 bases, with 16 bases between. For the CDR3, the DNA is TGTGCCAGCAGCTTAGCACCAGGGGTGGGTGGGAATGAGCAGTTCTTC. Encoded protein: CASSLAPGVGGNEQFF.

The CDR3 coding sequence is TGTGCCAGTAGTGCCCCTCAGGGAAACACCATATATTTT. This encodes CASSAPQGNTIYF. The genes are TRBV19 and TRBJ1-3; D is unclear. The CDR3 loop spans 13 amino acids. Trimming took 5 bases from V and 4 from J, leaving 9 bases between them. Germline V lookup: CDR1 LNHDA, CDR2 SQIVND (reference sequence).

The chain links TRBV11-2 to TRBJ1-1, with D perhaps matching TRBD1 (6 bases). This CDR3 has 13 amino acids. V was pared by 5 bases and J by 6 bases, with 13 bases between. CDR1 and CDR2 from the germline V gene are SGHAT and FQNNGV. CDR3 sequence: CASSHRGLPEAFF. The CDR3 nucleotides are TGTGCCAGCAGCCATAGGGGGTTGCCTGAAGCTTTCTTT.

The chain uses TRBV11-3 and TRBJ2-7, with 8 bases fitting TRBD1. The germline V gene encodes CDR1 SGHNT and CDR2 YENEEA. The CDR3 contains 14 residues. V lost 1 base and J lost 3; bases outside the gene matches: 2. Here the CDR3 reads CASSLAGGGYEQYF. The CDR3 DNA reads TGTGCCAGCAGCTTAGCAGGGGGCGGCTACGAGCAGTACTTC.

This clone came up a few times. The genes are TRBV7-2 and TRBJ1-1; 8 bases map to TRBD1. V lost 9 bases to trimming and J lost 3 bases; unmatched junction nucleotides: 9. This CDR3 comprises 14 residues. CDR1 is SGHTA and CDR2 is FQGNSA in the germline V gene. CDR3 in DNA: TGTGCCAGTAGGAGGACAGGGTGGGACACTGAAGCTTTCTTT. As protein: CASRRTGWDTEAFF. Filled out from reference TRBV7-2 and TRBJ1-1, the complete variable domain reads GAGVSQSPSNKVTEKGKDVELRCDPISGHTALYWYRQSLGQGLEFLIYFQGNSAPDKSGLPSDRFSAERTGGSVSTLTIQRTQQEDSAVYLCASRRTGWDTEAFFGQGTRLTVV.

The CDR3 DNA reads as TGTGCCAGCAGCTTAGCCGACAGGTACCAAGAGACCCAGTACTTC. This sequence encodes CASSLADRYQETQYF. The gene calls are TRBV11-2 and TRBJ2-5, with D possibly matching TRBD1 (6 bases). Trimming took 1 base from V and 0 from J, leaving 9 bases between them. This CDR3 has 15 amino acids. Germline V gene data show CDR1 as SGHAT and CDR2 as FQNNGV. The full variable domain, with the rest looked up from reference TRBV11-2 and TRBJ2-5, is EAGVAQSPRYKIIEKRQSVAFWCNPISGHATLYWYQQILGQGPKLLIQFQNNGVVDDSQLPKDRFSAERLKGVDSTLKIQPAKLEDSAVYLCASSLADRYQETQYFGPGTRLLVL.

The CDR3 reads CAIYPPDRNTEAFF. The CDR3 nucleotides are TGTGCCATCTACCCCCCCGATAGGAACACTGAAGCTTTCTTT. V is TRBV28 and J is TRBJ1-1; unclear D gene. This CDR3 spans 14 amino acids. Looked up from germline, CDR1 is MDHEN and CDR2 is SYDVKM. Trimming shortened V by 10 bases and J by 1 base, and 16 bases separated the two germline ends.

CDR3 residues: CASVGLGGSGANVLTF. The CDR3 coding sequence is TGTGCCAGCGTCGGACTCGGGGGGTCTGGGGCCAACGTCCTGACTTTC. This chain joins TRBV25-1 and TRBJ2-6; 7 nucleotides agree with TRBD2. This CDR3 spans 16 amino acids. Germline CDR1 is MGHDK and CDR2 is SYGVNS. V shed 8 bases, J shed 1 base, and the junction held 8 bases outside the gene matches. The full variable domain, its missing parts supplied by reference TRBV25-1 and TRBJ2-6, is EADIYQTPRYLVIGTGKKITLECSQTMGHDKMYWYQQDPGMELHLIHYSYGVNSTEKGDLSSESTVSRIRTEHFPLTLESARPSHTSQYLCASVGLGGSGANVLTFGAGSRLTVL.